Listed below are T cell receptor beta chains from one sample, sequenced in a study of long-term antiretroviral therapy in people with HIV. Clones were read by immunoSEQ multiplex PCR, and TCRdb kept only the in-frame ones, dropping some. This table has approximately 12,000 clones, 85% to 90% appearing once. The starting material was unsorted PBMCs, obtained 0.2 years before starting antiretroviral therapy. The receptor source for this set is a woman aged 40 to 50 with HIV. The CDR3 runs from the conserved cysteine through the conserved F or W. The order of the fields is D gene, clone size, V gene, J gene, CDR3 protein, CDR3 DNA. D genes are given only for firm matches. Where a row states a size, it is once, few, many or the class of an expanded clone; other rows omit it.

D gene: -
clone size: -
V gene: TRBV7-2
J gene: TRBJ2-5
CDR3 protein: CASSLAHQETQYF
CDR3 DNA: TGTGCCAGCAGCTTAGCTCACCAAGAGACCCAGTACTTC

D gene: -
clone size: -
V gene: TRBV30
J gene: TRBJ2-1
CDR3 protein: CAWSVSQYNEQFF
CDR3 DNA: TGTGCCTGGAGTGTATCGCAGTACAATGAGCAGTTCTTC

D gene: -
clone size: -
V gene: TRBV29-1
J gene: TRBJ2-2
CDR3 protein: CSVVQNTGELFF
CDR3 DNA: TGCAGCGTAGTTCAGAACACCGGGGAGCTGTTTTTT

D gene: TRBD2
clone size: -
V gene: TRBV5-1
J gene: TRBJ2-3
CDR3 protein: CASSLATSASTDTQYF
CDR3 DNA: TGCGCCAGCAGCTTGGCCACTAGCGCTAGCACAGATACGCAGTATTTT

D gene: -
clone size: -
V gene: TRBV2
J gene: TRBJ1-2
CDR3 protein: CASSGRVHGYTF
CDR3 DNA: TGTGCCAGCAGTGGGAGGGTCCATGGCTACACCTTC

D gene: TRBD1
clone size: -
V gene: TRBV10-3
J gene: TRBJ1-2
CDR3 protein: CAISSGTGYGYTF
CDR3 DNA: TGTGCCATCAGTTCCGGGACAGGGTATGGCTACACCTTC

D gene: -
clone size: -
V gene: TRBV9
J gene: TRBJ2-3
CDR3 protein: CASSTGLQTAVRQYF
CDR3 DNA: TGTGCCAGCAGCACGGGACTCCAGACGGCGGTGCGGCAGTATTTT

D gene: -
clone size: -
V gene: TRBV5-5
J gene: TRBJ2-7
CDR3 protein: CASSPLPGRLSGEQYF
CDR3 DNA: TGTGCCAGCAGCCCCTTACCGGGCAGGTTATCGGGCGAGCAGTACTTC

D gene: -
clone size: -
V gene: TRBV5-6
J gene: TRBJ1-4
CDR3 protein: CASSLIVQGEEKLFF
CDR3 DNA: TGTGCCAGCAGCTTGATCGTGCAGGGTGAGGAAAAACTGTTTTTT

D gene: TRBD1
clone size: few
V gene: TRBV7-9
J gene: TRBJ1-2
CDR3 protein: CASSLTDRVVSYTF
CDR3 DNA: TGTGCCAGCAGCTTAACGGACAGGGTTGTTAGCTACACCTTC

D gene: TRBD1
clone size: -
V gene: TRBV14
J gene: TRBJ2-2
CDR3 protein: CASSQTGTGYSGELFF
CDR3 DNA: TGTGCCAGCAGCCAAACCGGGACAGGTTATTCCGGGGAGCTGTTTTTT

D gene: -
clone size: -
V gene: TRBV30
J gene: TRBJ1-1
CDR3 protein: CAWSVRMGNTEAFF
CDR3 DNA: TGTGCCTGGAGTGTTCGAATGGGGAACACTGAAGCTTTCTTT

D gene: -
clone size: -
V gene: TRBV6-6
J gene: TRBJ2-3
CDR3 protein: CASSSLNTQYF
CDR3 DNA: TGTGCCAGCAGTTCATTAAATACGCAGTATTTT

D gene: TRBD1
clone size: -
V gene: TRBV2
J gene: TRBJ1-2
CDR3 protein: CASSSRQGGLANYGYTF
CDR3 DNA: TGTGCCAGCAGTTCCAGACAGGGGGGGTTAGCTAACTATGGCTACACCTTC

D gene: TRBD2
clone size: -
V gene: TRBV30
J gene: TRBJ2-3
CDR3 protein: CAWRISGGSYTRTDTQYF
CDR3 DNA: TGTGCCTGGAGAATATCTGGCGGGAGCTACACCCGCACAGATACGCAGTATTTT

D gene: TRBD2
clone size: -
V gene: TRBV12-5
J gene: TRBJ2-3
CDR3 protein: CASGPWTSGGVVDTQYF
CDR3 DNA: TGTGCTAGTGGTCCCTGGACTAGCGGGGGAGTCGTAGATACGCAGTATTTT

D gene: -
clone size: -
V gene: TRBV5-5
J gene: TRBJ1-3
CDR3 protein: CASSPGHSGNTIYF
CDR3 DNA: TGTGCCAGCAGCCCGGGACACTCTGGAAACACCATATATTTT

D gene: -
clone size: -
V gene: TRBV7-9
J gene: TRBJ1-4
CDR3 protein: CASSPQPGLPWEKLFF
CDR3 DNA: TGTGCCAGCAGCCCCCAACCGGGACTCCCTTGGGAAAAACTGTTTTTT

D gene: -
clone size: -
V gene: TRBV9
J gene: TRBJ2-6
CDR3 protein: CASSLDSSGANVLTF
CDR3 DNA: TGTGCCAGCAGTCTAGACAGCTCTGGGGCCAACGTCCTGACTTTC

D gene: -
clone size: -
V gene: TRBV19
J gene: TRBJ1-1
CDR3 protein: CASSWVGEAFF
CDR3 DNA: TGTGCCAGTAGCTGGGTGGGTGAAGCTTTCTTT

D gene: -
clone size: -
V gene: TRBV9
J gene: TRBJ2-3
CDR3 protein: CASSVGGGDTQYF
CDR3 DNA: TGTGCCAGCAGCGTAGGTGGGGGAGATACGCAGTATTTT

D gene: -
clone size: once
V gene: TRBV30
J gene: TRBJ2-3
CDR3 protein: CAWSVGQSTDTQYF
CDR3 DNA: TGTGCCTGGAGTGTCGGACAGAGCACAGATACGCAGTATTTT

D gene: TRBD1
clone size: -
V gene: TRBV7-2
J gene: TRBJ2-7
CDR3 protein: CASSPSGGQVAYEQYF
CDR3 DNA: TGTGCCAGCAGCCCTAGTGGGGGACAGGTAGCCTACGAGCAGTACTTC

D gene: TRBD1
clone size: -
V gene: TRBV27
J gene: TRBJ2-1
CDR3 protein: CASRSPGQGGPHKQFF
CDR3 DNA: TGTGCCAGTCGTTCTCCCGGACAGGGGGGCCCCCATAAGCAGTTCTTC

D gene: TRBD1
clone size: -
V gene: TRBV28
J gene: TRBJ2-7
CDR3 protein: CASSSGQGAEQYF
CDR3 DNA: TGTGCCAGCAGTTCCGGACAGGGAGCCGAGCAGTACTTC

D gene: -
clone size: -
V gene: TRBV30
J gene: TRBJ2-7
CDR3 protein: CAWSGDGGYEQYF
CDR3 DNA: TGTGCCTGGAGTGGAGATGGGGGATACGAGCAGTACTTC

D gene: -
clone size: -
V gene: TRBV5-6
J gene: TRBJ2-7
CDR3 protein: CASSLGHISYEQYF
CDR3 DNA: TGTGCCAGCAGCTTGGGTCATATCTCCTACGAGCAGTACTTC

D gene: TRBD2
clone size: -
V gene: TRBV6-6
J gene: TRBJ2-5
CDR3 protein: CASSYTSGVRETQYF
CDR3 DNA: TGTGCCAGCAGTTACACTAGCGGGGTGAGAGAGACCCAGTACTTC

D gene: -
clone size: -
V gene: TRBV5-6
J gene: TRBJ1-3
CDR3 protein: CASSLFSGNTIYF
CDR3 DNA: TGTGCCAGCAGCCTCTTCTCTGGAAACACCATATATTTT

D gene: TRBD1
clone size: -
V gene: TRBV6-5
J gene: TRBJ2-5
CDR3 protein: CASSRGQQETQYF
CDR3 DNA: TGTGCCAGCAGCCGGGGACAGCAAGAGACCCAGTACTTC

D gene: -
clone size: -
V gene: TRBV11-2
J gene: TRBJ2-7
CDR3 protein: CASSSEYRVAQYF
CDR3 DNA: TGTGCCAGCAGCTCGGAATACAGGGTCGCGCAGTACTTC

D gene: -
clone size: -
V gene: TRBV27
J gene: TRBJ1-1
CDR3 protein: CASARGLDGRVSAFF
CDR3 DNA: TGTGCCAGCGCCCGCGGTCTAGACGGGAGGGTTTCGGCTTTCTTT

D gene: TRBD1
clone size: few
V gene: TRBV19
J gene: TRBJ1-5
CDR3 protein: CASSTWDRGSQPQHF
CDR3 DNA: TGTGCCAGTAGTACCTGGGACAGGGGGAGTCAGCCCCAGCATTTT

D gene: -
clone size: -
V gene: TRBV4-2
J gene: TRBJ1-2
CDR3 protein: CASSQDAQGSYGYTF
CDR3 DNA: TGTGCCAGCAGCCAAGATGCACAGGGTAGCTATGGCTACACCTTC

D gene: -
clone size: -
V gene: TRBV5-8
J gene: TRBJ2-4
CDR3 protein: CASSRAGTNIQYF
CDR3 DNA: TGTGCCAGCAGCCGGGCGGGAACAAACATTCAGTACTTC

D gene: -
clone size: -
V gene: TRBV19
J gene: TRBJ1-1
CDR3 protein: CASSPQTRSEAFF
CDR3 DNA: TGTGCCAGTAGTCCACAGACCCGCTCTGAAGCTTTCTTT

D gene: -
clone size: -
V gene: TRBV5-1
J gene: TRBJ2-1
CDR3 protein: CASSLVYNEQFF
CDR3 DNA: TGCGCCAGCAGCTTGGTTTACAATGAGCAGTTCTTC

D gene: -
clone size: -
V gene: TRBV4-3
J gene: TRBJ2-1
CDR3 protein: CASSQDRIQGPDEQFF
CDR3 DNA: TGCGCCAGCAGCCAAGATAGAATTCAGGGCCCCGATGAGCAGTTCTTC

D gene: -
clone size: -
V gene: TRBV5-6
J gene: TRBJ1-1
CDR3 protein: CASSLDRTLNTEAFF
CDR3 DNA: TGTGCCAGCAGCTTGGATCGGACACTGAACACTGAAGCTTTCTTT

D gene: -
clone size: -
V gene: TRBV29-1
J gene: TRBJ2-7
CDR3 protein: CSVVVGGPNEQYF
CDR3 DNA: TGCAGCGTCGTTGTGGGGGGCCCCAACGAGCAGTACTTC